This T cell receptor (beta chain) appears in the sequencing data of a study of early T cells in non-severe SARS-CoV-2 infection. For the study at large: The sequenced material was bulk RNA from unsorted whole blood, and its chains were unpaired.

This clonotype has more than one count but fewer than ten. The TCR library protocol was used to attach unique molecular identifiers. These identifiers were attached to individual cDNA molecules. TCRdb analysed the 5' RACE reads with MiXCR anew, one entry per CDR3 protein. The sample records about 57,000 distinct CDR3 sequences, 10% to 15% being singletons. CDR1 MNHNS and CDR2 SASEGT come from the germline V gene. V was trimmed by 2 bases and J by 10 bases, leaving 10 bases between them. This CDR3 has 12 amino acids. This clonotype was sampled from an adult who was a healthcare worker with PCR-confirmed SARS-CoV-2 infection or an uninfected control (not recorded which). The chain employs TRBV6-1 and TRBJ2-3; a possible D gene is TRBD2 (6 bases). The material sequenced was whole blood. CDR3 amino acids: CASSETLAAQYF. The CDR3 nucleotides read TGTGCCAGCAGTGAAACACTAGCCGCGCAGTATTTT.